A single TCR beta chain is shown here with its context. The antigen is undetermined. This sample stems from a study of CD8 T cells in ankylosing spondylitis. The CDR3 length is 13 residues. Trimming took 0 bases from V and 6 from J, leaving 9 bases between them. Germline-derived CDR1 and CDR2 are SGHRS and YFSETQ. Study-wide points: Ankylosing spondylitis blood seemed to carry a telltale TCR beta motif made of several highly homologous variants. Disease-linked clones were CD8+ and relatively rare in peripheral blood.

For TCR beta, libraries came from quantitative 5'-RACE with molecular barcodes. TCRdb re-called the 5' RACE reads through MiXCR, storing one row per CDR3 protein. The table records fewer than 400,000 distinct CDR3 sequences, roughly 14% of them present only once. The specimen was blood, either unsorted or a sorted T cell fraction (not recorded which). J is TRBJ1-2 and V is TRBV5-1; D gene unclear. The sequence was collected from a male donor with ankylosing spondylitis or in good health (not recorded which). The CDR3 region is CASSLGEADGYTF. In DNA form, the CDR3 reads TGCGCCAGCAGCTTGGGGGAGGCGGATGGCTACACCTTC.